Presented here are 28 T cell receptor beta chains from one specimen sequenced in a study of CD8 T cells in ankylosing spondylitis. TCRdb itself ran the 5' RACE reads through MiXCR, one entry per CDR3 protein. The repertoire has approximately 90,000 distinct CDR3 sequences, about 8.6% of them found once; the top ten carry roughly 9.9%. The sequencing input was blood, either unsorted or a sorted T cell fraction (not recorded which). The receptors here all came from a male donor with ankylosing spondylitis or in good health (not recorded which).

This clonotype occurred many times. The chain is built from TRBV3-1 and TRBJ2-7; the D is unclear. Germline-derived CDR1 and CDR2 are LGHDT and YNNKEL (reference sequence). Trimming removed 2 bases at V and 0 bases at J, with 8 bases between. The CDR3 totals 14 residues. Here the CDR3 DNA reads TGTGCCAGCAGCCAAATCCCATCCTCCTACGAGCAGTACTTC. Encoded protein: CASSQIPSSYEQYF.

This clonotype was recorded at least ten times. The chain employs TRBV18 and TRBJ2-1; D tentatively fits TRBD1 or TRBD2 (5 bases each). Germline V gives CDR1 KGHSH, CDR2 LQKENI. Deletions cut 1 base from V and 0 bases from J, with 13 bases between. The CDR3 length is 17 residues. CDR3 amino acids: CASSPLDPGTSYNEQFF. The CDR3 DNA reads TGTGCCAGCTCACCACTCGATCCGGGGACCTCCTACAATGAGCAGTTCTTC.

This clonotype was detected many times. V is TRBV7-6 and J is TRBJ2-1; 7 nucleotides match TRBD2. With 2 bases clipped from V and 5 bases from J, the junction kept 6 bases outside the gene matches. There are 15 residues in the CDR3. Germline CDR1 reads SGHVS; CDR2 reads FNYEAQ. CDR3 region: CASSLIRGRDNEQFF. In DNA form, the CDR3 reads TGTGCCAGCAGCTTAATCCGGGGGAGGGACAATGAGCAGTTCTTC. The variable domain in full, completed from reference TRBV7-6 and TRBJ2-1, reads GAGVSQSPRYKVTKRGQDVALRCDPISGHVSLYWYRQALGQGPEFLTYFNYEAQQDKSGLPNDRFSAERPEGSISTLTIQRTEQRDSAMYRCASSLIRGRDNEQFFGPGTRLTVL.

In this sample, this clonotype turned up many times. The CDR3, as DNA: TGTGCCAGCAGCAGGGAGGCTAATGAAAAACTGTTTTTT. Protein: CASSREANEKLFF. J is TRBJ1-4 and V is TRBV2, with a tentative D call TRBD1 (5 bases). Germline CDR1 and CDR2: SNHLY and FYNNEI. The CDR3 spans 13 residues. Trimming cost V 6 bases and J 3 bases, with 8 bases left between them.

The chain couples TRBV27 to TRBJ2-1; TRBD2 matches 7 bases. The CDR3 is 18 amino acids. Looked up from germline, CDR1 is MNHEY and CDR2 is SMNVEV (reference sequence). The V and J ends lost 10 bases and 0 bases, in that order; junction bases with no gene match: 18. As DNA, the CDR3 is TGTGCCACCCGCCCCCTACTAGCGAGCGATAGCTCCTACAATGAGCAGTTCTTC. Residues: CATRPLLASDSSYNEQFF.

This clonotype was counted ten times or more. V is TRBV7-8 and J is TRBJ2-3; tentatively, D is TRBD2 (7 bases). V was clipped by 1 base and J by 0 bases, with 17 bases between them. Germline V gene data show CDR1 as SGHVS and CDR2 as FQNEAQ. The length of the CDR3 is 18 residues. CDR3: CASSLGAPGGASTDTQYF. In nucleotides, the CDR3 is TGTGCCAGCAGCTTAGGAGCGCCGGGGGGCGCTAGCACAGATACGCAGTATTTT.

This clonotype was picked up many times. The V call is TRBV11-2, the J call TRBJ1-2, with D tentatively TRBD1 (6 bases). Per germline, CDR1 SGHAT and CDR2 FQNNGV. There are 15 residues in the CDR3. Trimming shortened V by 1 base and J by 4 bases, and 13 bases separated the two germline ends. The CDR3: CASSLVATGRYGYTF. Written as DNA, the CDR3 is TGTGCCAGCAGCTTAGTCGCGACAGGACGCTATGGCTACACCTTC.

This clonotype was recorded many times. CDR3 sequence: CASSSGRGFEGYTF. The CDR3 nucleotides are TGCGCCAGCAGCTCTGGAAGGGGGTTCGAAGGCTACACCTTC. The chain uses TRBV5-1 and TRBJ1-2; weak D call: TRBD1 (6 bases). CDR1 and CDR2 from the germline V gene are SGHRS and YFSETQ. V was cut by 3 bases and J by 8 bases, with 17 bases left in between. CDR3 length equals 14 residues. Complete variable domain (other parts from reference TRBV5-1 and TRBJ1-2): KAGVTQTPRYLIKTRGQQVTLSCSPISGHRSVSWYQQTPGQGLQFLFEYFSETQRNKGNFPGRFSGRQFSNSRSEMNVSTLELGDSALYLCASSSGRGFEGYTFGSGTRLTVV.

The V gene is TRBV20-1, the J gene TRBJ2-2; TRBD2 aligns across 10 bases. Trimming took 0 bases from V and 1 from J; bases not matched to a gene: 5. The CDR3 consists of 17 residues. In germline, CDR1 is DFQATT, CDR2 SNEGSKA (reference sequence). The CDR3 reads CSARDRIAGGNTGELFF. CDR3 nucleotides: TGCAGTGCTAGAGATCGAATAGCGGGGGGGAACACCGGGGAGCTGTTTTTT.

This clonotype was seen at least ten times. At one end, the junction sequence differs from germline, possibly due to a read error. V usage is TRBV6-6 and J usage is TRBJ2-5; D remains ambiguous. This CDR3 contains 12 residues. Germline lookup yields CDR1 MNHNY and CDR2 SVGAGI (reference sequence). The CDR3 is CASTYSSETQYF. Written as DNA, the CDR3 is TGTGCCAGCACTTACTCTTCAGAGACCCAGTACTTC.

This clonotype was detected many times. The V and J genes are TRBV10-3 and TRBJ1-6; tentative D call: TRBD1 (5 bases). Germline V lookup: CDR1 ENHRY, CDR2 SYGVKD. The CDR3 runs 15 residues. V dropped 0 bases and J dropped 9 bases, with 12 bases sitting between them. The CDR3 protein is CAISESGQGGSPLHF. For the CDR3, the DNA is TGTGCCATCAGTGAGTCGGGGCAAGGTGGTTCACCCCTCCACTTT.

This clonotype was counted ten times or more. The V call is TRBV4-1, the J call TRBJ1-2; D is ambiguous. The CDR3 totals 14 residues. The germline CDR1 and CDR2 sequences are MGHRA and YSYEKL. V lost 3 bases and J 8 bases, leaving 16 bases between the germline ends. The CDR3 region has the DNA TGCGCCAGCAGCCAGCCGACCGGGGTCGGGGGCTACACCTTC. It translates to CASSQPTGVGGYTF.

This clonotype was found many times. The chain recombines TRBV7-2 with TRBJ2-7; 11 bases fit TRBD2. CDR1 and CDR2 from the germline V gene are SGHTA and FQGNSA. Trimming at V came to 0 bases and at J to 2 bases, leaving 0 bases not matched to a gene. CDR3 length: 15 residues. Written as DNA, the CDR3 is TGTGCCAGCAGCTTAGCGACTAGCGGGGCCTACGAGCAGTACTTC. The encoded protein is CASSLATSGAYEQYF.

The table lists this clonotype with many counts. This CDR3 is CAIRDSDKETQYF. CDR3 nucleotides: TGTGCCATCAGGGACAGCGACAAAGAGACCCAGTACTTC. The chain recombines TRBV10-3 with TRBJ2-5; TRBD1 is a possible D gene (6 bases). CDR3 length equals 13 residues. Deletions cut 6 bases from V and 3 bases from J, with 11 bases between. Germline V CDR1 and CDR2: ENHRY, SYGVKD.

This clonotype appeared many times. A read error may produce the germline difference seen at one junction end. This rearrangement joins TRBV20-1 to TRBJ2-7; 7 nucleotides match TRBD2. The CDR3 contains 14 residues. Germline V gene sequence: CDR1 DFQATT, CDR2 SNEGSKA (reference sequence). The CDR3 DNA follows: TGCAATGCTAGAGGTGGCGGGAGTCGCTACGAGCAGTACTTC. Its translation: CNARGGGSRYEQYF.

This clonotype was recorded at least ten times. The CDR3 spells CASSFVAVEAGELFF. The CDR3 nucleotides are TGTGCCAGCAGCTTTGTGGCGGTTGAGGCCGGGGAGCTGTTTTTT. V and J are TRBV5-4 and TRBJ2-2; D is uncertain. CDR3 length equals 15 residues. Germline values: CDR1 SGHNT, CDR2 YYREEE (reference sequence). Deletions cut 2 bases from V and 6 bases from J, with 14 bases between.

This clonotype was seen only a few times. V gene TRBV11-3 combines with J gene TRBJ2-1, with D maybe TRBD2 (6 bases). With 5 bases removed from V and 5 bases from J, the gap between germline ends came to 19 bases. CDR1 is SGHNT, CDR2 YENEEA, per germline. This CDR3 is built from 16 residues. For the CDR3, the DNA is TGTGCCAGCAGCACGGGGAGTGTGGGGGGAGACAATGAGCAGTTCTTC. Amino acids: CASSTGSVGGDNEQFF.

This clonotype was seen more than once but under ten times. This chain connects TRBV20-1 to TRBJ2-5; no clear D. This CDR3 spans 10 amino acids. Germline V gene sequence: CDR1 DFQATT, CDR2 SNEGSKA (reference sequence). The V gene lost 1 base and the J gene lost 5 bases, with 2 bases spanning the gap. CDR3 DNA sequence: TGCAGTGCTAGAGCGGAGACCCAGTACTTC. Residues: CSARAETQYF.

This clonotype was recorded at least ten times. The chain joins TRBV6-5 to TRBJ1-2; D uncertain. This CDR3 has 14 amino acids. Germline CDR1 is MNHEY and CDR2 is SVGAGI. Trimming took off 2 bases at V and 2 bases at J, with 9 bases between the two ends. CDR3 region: CASSYEAVNYGYTF. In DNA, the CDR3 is TGTGCCAGCAGTTACGAGGCCGTAAACTATGGCTACACCTTC.

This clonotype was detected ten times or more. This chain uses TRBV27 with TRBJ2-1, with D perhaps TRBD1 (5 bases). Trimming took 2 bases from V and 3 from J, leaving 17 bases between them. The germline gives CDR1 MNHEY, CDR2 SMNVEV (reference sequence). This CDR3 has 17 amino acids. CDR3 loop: CASSLAVGQQIYNEQFF. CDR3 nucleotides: TGTGCCAGCAGTTTAGCGGTGGGGCAGCAAATCTACAATGAGCAGTTCTTC.

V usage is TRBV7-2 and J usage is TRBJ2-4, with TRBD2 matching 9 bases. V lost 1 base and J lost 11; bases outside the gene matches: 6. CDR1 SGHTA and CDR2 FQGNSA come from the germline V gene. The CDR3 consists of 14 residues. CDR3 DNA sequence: TGTGCCAGCAGCTTAGTTGTGCGGGGGGGCTTTCAGTACTTC. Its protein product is CASSLVVRGGFQYF.

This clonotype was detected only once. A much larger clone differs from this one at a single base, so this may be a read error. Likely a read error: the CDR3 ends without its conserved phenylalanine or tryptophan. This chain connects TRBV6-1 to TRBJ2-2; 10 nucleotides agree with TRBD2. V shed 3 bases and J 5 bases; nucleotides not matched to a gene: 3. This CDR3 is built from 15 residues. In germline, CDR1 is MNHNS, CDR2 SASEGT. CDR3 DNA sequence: TGTGCCAGCAGTGAGGGACTAGCGATTACCGGGGAGCTGTTTTCT. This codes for CASSEGLAITGELFS.

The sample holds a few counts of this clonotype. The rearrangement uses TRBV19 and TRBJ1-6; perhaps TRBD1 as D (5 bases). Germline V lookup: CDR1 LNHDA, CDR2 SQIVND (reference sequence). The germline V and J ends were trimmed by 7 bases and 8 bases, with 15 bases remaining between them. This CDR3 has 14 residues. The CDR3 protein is CASTGGYVDSPLHF. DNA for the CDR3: TGTGCCAGTACGGGGGGGTATGTGGATTCACCCCTCCACTTT.

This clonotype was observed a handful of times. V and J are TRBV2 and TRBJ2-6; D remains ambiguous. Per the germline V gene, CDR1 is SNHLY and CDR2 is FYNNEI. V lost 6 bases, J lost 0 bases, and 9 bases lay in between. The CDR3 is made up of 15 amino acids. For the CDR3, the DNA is TGTGCCAGCAGATTCTCAGGCTCTGGGGCCAACGTCCTGACTTTC. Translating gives CASRFSGSGANVLTF.

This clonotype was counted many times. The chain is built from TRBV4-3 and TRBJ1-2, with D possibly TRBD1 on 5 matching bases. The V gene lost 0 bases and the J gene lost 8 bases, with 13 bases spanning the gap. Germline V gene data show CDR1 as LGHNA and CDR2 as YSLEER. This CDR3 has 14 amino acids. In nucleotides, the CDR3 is TGCGCCAGCAGCCAAGATTTGGGGGGAAGAGGCTACACCTTC. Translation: CASSQDLGGRGYTF.

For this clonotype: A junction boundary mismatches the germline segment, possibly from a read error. CDR3 residues: CASISTSVRDYEQCF. The CDR3 DNA reads as TGTGCCAGCATATCGACAAGCGTGAGGGACTACGAGCAGTGCTTC. The chain joins TRBV28 to TRBJ2-7; 7 nucleotides line up with TRBD2. Germline V gives CDR1 MDHEN, CDR2 SYDVKM. The CDR3 runs to 15 residues.

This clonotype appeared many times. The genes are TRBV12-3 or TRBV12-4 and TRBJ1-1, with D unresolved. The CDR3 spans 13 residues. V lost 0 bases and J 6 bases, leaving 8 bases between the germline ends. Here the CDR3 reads CASSLAGSPEAFF. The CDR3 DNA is TGTGCCAGCAGTTTAGCGGGTAGCCCTGAAGCTTTCTTT.

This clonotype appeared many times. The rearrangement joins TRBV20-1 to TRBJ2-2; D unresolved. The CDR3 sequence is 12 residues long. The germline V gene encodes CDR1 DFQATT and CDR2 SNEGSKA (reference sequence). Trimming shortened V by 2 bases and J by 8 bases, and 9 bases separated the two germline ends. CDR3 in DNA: TGCAGTGCTAGAAGGGCCGCGGGGGAGCTGTTTTTT. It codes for CSARRAAGELFF.